One and the same sample provided the 4 T cell receptor beta chains below, sequenced in a study of technical replicates of blood from a handful of donors. Some clones are missing from TCRdb's copy, which holds only in-frame ones; the method was immunoSEQ multiplex PCR. The sample has about 13,000 clones; around 79% are singletons. The sequencing sample was made of PBMCs. The receptors derive from a human donor in good health.

The J gene is TRBJ1-5, the V gene TRBV4-2; D unresolved. V was trimmed by 4 bases and J by 4 bases, leaving 14 bases between them. CDR1 LGHNA and CDR2 YNFKEQ come from the germline V gene. The CDR3 contains 15 residues. CDR3 DNA sequence: TGTGCCAGCAGCCCCGGCGCTACAGAAAATCAGCCCCAGCATTTT. Amino acids: CASSPGATENQPQHF.

The chain employs TRBV5-6 and TRBJ2-3, with TRBD2 as a possible D gene (5 bases). CDR3 length: 17 residues. With 1 base removed from V and 0 bases from J, the gap between germline ends came to 15 bases. The germline gives CDR1 SGHDT, CDR2 YYEEEE. The CDR3 bases are TGTGCCAGCAGCTTGCGGGTTATAGCGTCTAGCACAGATACGCAGTATTTT. This sequence encodes CASSLRVIASSTDTQYF.

The chain couples TRBV6-5 to TRBJ2-5; D remains ambiguous. The V and J ends lost 2 bases and 4 bases respectively, with 14 bases between them. The CDR3 has 15 amino acids. From germline, CDR1 is MNHEY and CDR2 SVGAGI. The CDR3 DNA reads TGTGCCAGCAGTTACGGTTCTAGAGCTGGAGAGACCCAGTACTTC. This encodes CASSYGSRAGETQYF.

The chain links TRBV14 to TRBJ2-1; 9 bases map to TRBD1. The CDR3 has 15 residues. J was trimmed by 12 bases and V by 0 bases; bases with no gene match: 9. Germline CDR1 and CDR2: SGHDN and FVKESK. Written as DNA, the CDR3 is TGTGCCAGCAGCCAAGATAGCACCGCGGGACAGGGGCAGTTCTTC. The encoded protein is CASSQDSTAGQGQFF.